The present T cell receptor (beta chain) was sequenced within a study of T cell repertoires in cytomegalovirus infection. The wider study: Shared public TCR beta signatures pointed to both CMV infection and a matching HLA type.

Trimming took off 3 bases at V and 5 bases at J, with 7 bases between the two ends. Germline CDR1 SGHVS, CDR2 FNYEAQ. CDR3 length: 12 amino acids. MiXCR was run by TCRdb on the reads, yielding one entry per CDR3 protein. Of a few hundred thousand distinct CDR3 sequences listed, 40% are singletons. General study results and limits: Summed public TCR beta family frequency identified CMV carriers bearing the relevant HLA. The study found HLA-C-restricted CMV-specific TCR beta clonotypes dominating the ex vivo response.

This clonotype was counted between two and nine times. Its antigen remains unknown. This receptor was obtained from a human donor in good health (CMV status not recorded). Some clones in this sample may be carry-over from other donors' samples. The sequencing here drew on cultured PBMCs, taken from culture after CMV antigen stimulation. This chain connects TRBV7-6 to TRBJ2-5; D is undetermined. This CDR3 is CASSFHRETQYF. Written as DNA, the CDR3 is TGTGCCAGCAGCTTCCATCGGGAGACCCAGTACTTC.